This TCR beta chain came from a study of shared clonotypes between healthy human individuals. Study-wide results and limits: Approximately 4.9% of naive CD4 clonotypes were shared across four donors.

The CDR3 is 14 amino acids. Trimming shortened V by 5 bases and J by 5 bases, and 15 bases separated the two germline ends. Germline V gives CDR1 SEHNR, CDR2 FQNEAQ (reference sequence). Notes on this clone: Its antigen is currently unknown.

Assay execution took place at the deep level. Sorted-subset replicate PCR reactions contained approximately 190 ng DNA, corresponding to approximately 30,000 T cell genomes. Using immunoSEQ multiplex PCR, the repertoire was profiled, and TCRdb retains in-frame clones only, with some absent. The sample comprises millions of clones, 95% of which are singletons, and more than 0.1% rests with the top ten. The TCR originated in a young man in good health. The V and J genes are TRBV7-9 and TRBJ2-5; TRBD1 or TRBD2 may be the D gene (5 bases each). The sequenced sample consisted of naive CD4+ T cells sorted from blood. Subset in this sample: CD45RA+ positively selected. In DNA form, the CDR3 reads TGTGCCAGCAGCCCACAGACTTGGGGGGAGACCCAGTACTTC. The encoded protein is CASSPQTWGETQYF. The full variable domain, in which reference TRBV7-9 and TRBJ2-5 provide the parts outside the CDR3, is DTGVSQNPRHKITKRGQNVTFRCDPISEHNRLYWYRQTLGQGPEFLTYFQNEAQLEKSRLLSDRFSAERPKGSFSTLEIQRTEQGDSAMYLCASSPQTWGETQYFGPGTRLLVL.